This TCR beta chain was obtained from a study of early T cells in non-severe SARS-CoV-2 infection (dated by TCRdb to 2020 to 2022). With regard to the full study: TCR sequencing used bulk RNA from unsorted whole blood, so alpha and beta chains could not be paired. Findings and caveats that apply to the study as a whole: VDJdb matching was skewed toward anti-spike CD8 responses, so virus-specific expansions were likely underestimated and private and CD4 specificities were missed.

Trimming costs V 3 bases and J 0 bases, and their ends lie 9 bases apart. The CDR3 has 15 amino acids, counting the end cysteine and phenylalanine. CDR3 DNA is the only sequence kept; it has 45 bases, read in frame from the first base. The germline V gene encodes CDR1 SGHDT and CDR2 YYEEEE. A case-control design nested within a healthcare worker cohort in London, UK, was used, with weekly nasopharyngeal swab PCR tests and blood sampling performed. Healthcare workers were recruited during the week of the UK lockdown, between 23 and 31 March 2020, and followed weekly for up to 16 weeks. Library method: 5' RACE. These reads were obtained on a NextSeq 500. Unique molecular identifiers were attached to individual cDNA molecules in the TCR library protocol so that sequencing error and PCR bias could be corrected. Both TCR alpha and beta chains were sequenced, and tight co-correlation was observed between alpha and beta sequence abundances in each sample. From the authors' description of their analysis: V gene, J gene and CDR3 annotation of TCR sequences was performed with Decombinator V4. Expanded TCRs were defined as changing significantly between any two time points under a Poisson model with p below 0.0001. Abundances of TCRs were expressed as counts per million after normalisation to the total number of TCRs sequenced in each sample. MAIT TCRs were defined by TRAV1-2 paired with TRAJ12, TRAJ20 or TRAJ33, and iNKT TCRs by TRAV10 paired with TRAJ18. A search of VDJdb, accessed on 1 November 2021, was run for TCRs annotated to CMV, EBV and SARS-CoV-2, with TCRs annotated for multiple antigens excluded. TCRdb cleaned the public reads at Q25 with fastp, built clones with MiXCR and kept in-frame beta chains. All rows with the same CDR3 protein become a single entry with the most common DNA and genes. TCRdb's processing, not the authors', yielded these V and J calls. Here the sample has about 77,000 distinct CDR3 sequences; 12% occur a single time. The top ten constitute 15% of the sample.

This clonotype appeared many times. Its cognate antigen has yet to be identified. No base-level quality is on record; no much larger clone is a single base apart. The clonotype was recovered from an adult who was a healthcare worker with PCR-confirmed SARS-CoV-2 infection or an uninfected control (not recorded which). The donor label of this sample is uncertain. This receptor chain uses TRBV5-6 and TRBJ2-2, with TRBD2 tentatively as D gene (6 bases match). Sample: whole blood, taken at baseline. The DNA sequence is as follows: TGTGCCAGCAGCTCGGGACTTACGAACACCGGGGAGCTGTTTTTT. It encodes CASSSGLTNTGELFF.